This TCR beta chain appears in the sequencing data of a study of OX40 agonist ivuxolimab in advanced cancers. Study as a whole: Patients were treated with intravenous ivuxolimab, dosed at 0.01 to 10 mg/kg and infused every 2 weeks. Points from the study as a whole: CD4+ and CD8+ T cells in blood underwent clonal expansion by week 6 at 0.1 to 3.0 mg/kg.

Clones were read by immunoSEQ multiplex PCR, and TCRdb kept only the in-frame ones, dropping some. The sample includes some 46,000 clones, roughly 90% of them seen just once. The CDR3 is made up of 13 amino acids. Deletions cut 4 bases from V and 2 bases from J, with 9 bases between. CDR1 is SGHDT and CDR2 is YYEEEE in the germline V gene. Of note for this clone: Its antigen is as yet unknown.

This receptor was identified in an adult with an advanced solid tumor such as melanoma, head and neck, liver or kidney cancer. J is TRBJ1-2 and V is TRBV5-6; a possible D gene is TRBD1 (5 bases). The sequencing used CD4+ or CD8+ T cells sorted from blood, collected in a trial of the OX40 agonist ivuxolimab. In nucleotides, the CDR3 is TGTGCCAGCAGCGAAGGGACCAACTATGGCTACACCTTC. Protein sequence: CASSEGTNYGYTF.